This T cell receptor beta chain was sequenced during a study of blood T cell repertoires in COVID-19. Original processing notes: From reference gene primer amplification, estimates of nucleated cell counts were derived. Some clones are missing from TCRdb's copy, which holds only in-frame ones; the method was immunoSEQ multiplex PCR. D and trimming were read from the DNA, whereas the V and J calls and clone size are those reported in that table. Among more than 450,000 clones listed, around 90% were seen once. The clonotype originates from a young woman who had recovered from COVID-19. Sequencing was carried out using PBMCs or T cells enriched from blood (not recorded which).

CDR3 sequence (DNA): TGTGCCAGCAGGGACAGTTATAGCAATCAGCCCCAGCATTTT. Amino acid sequence: CASRDSYSNQPQHF. V and J are TRBV6-5 and TRBJ1-5; D is perhaps TRBD1 (6 bases). The germline V gene has CDR1 MNHEY and CDR2 SVGAGI. The CDR3 consists of 14 residues. V gave up 6 bases and J gave up 0 bases, with 9 bases separating them.